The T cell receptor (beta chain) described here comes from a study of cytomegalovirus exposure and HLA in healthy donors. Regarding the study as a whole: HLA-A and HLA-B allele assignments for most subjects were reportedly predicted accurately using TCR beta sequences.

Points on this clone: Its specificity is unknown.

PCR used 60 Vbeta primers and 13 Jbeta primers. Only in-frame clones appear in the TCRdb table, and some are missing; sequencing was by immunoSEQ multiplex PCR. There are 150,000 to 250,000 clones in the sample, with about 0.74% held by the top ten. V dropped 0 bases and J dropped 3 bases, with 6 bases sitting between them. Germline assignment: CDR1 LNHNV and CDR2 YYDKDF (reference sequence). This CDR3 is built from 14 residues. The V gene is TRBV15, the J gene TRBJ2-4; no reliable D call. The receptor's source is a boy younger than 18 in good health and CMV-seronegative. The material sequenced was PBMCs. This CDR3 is CATSRDHSKNIQYF. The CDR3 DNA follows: TGTGCCACCAGCAGAGATCACAGCAAAAACATTCAGTACTTC.